This TCR beta chain originates from a study of identical twins. A few counts support this clonotype. The CDR3 length is 14 residues. V was trimmed by 0 bases and J by 4 bases, leaving 9 bases between them. Germline CDR1 reads LGHDT; CDR2 reads YNNKEL (reference sequence). TCRdb re-called the 5' RACE reads with MiXCR, one entry per CDR3 protein. The repertoire holds 310,000 or so distinct CDR3 sequences, with roughly 8.6% as singletons. The same data also contributed to another study, on yellow fever vaccine responses in identical twins.

This sequence originates from a woman younger than 30 in good health. Sequenced sample: memory (CD45RO+) T cells sorted from blood. The rearrangement joins TRBV3-1 to TRBJ1-2; a possible D gene is TRBD1 (5 bases). CDR3 bases: TGTGCCAGCAGCCAAGAATACAGGACCTATGGCTACACCTTC. The encoded protein is CASSQEYRTYGYTF.